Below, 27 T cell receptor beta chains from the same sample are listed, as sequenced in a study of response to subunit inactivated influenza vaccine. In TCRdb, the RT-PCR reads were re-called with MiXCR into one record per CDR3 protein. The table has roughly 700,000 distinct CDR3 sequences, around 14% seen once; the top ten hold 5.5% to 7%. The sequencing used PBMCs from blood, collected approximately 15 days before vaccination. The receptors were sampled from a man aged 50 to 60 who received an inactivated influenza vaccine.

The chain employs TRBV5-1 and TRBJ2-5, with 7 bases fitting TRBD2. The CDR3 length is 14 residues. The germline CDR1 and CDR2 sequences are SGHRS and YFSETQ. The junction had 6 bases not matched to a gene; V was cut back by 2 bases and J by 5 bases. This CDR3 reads CASSFYGGVETQYF. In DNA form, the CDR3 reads TGCGCCAGCAGCTTCTATGGGGGGGTGGAGACCCAGTACTTC.

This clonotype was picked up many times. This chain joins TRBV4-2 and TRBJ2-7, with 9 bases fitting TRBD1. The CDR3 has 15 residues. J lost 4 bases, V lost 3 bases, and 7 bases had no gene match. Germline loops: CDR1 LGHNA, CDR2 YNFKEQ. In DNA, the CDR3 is TGTGCCAGCAGCCATGAACAGGGGGCATCTTACGAGCAGTACTTC. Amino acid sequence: CASSHEQGASYEQYF.

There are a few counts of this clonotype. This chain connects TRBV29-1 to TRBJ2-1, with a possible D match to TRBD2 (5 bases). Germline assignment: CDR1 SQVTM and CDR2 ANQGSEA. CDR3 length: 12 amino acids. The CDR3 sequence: CSSTGSYNEQFF. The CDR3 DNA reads TGCAGTAGTACGGGATCATACAATGAGCAGTTCTTC.

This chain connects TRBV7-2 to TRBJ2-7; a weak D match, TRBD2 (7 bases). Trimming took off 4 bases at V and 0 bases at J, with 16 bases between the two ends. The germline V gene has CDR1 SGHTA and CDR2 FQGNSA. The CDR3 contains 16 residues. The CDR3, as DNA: TGTGCCAGCAGCTCGTTGGCGGGGGCGAGCTCCTACGAGCAGTACTTC. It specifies CASSSLAGASSYEQYF. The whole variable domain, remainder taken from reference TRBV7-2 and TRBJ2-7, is GAGVSQSPSNKVTEKGKDVELRCDPISGHTALYWYRQSLGQGLEFLIYFQGNSAPDKSGLPSDRFSAERTGGSVSTLTIQRTQQEDSAVYLCASSSLAGASSYEQYFGPGTRLTVT.

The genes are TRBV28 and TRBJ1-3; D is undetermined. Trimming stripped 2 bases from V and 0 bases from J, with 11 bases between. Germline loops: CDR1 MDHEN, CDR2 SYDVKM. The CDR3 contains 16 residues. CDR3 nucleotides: TGTGCCAGCAGTTTAGTGTGGGATCTCTCTGGAAACACCATATATTTT. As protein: CASSLVWDLSGNTIYF.

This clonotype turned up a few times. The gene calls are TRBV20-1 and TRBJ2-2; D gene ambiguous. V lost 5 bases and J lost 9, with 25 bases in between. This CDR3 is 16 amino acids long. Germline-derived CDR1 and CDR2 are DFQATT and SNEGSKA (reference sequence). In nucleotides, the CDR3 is TGCAGTGCTCCCTCTCCGACGAGTAGATTAGCCCGGGAGCTGTTTTTT. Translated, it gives CSAPSPTSRLARELFF.

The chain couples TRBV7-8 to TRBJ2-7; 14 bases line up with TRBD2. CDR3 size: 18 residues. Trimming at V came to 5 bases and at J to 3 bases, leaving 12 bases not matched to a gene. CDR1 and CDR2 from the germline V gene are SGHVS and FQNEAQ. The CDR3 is CASSPRTSGRLTGYEQYF. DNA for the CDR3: TGTGCCAGCAGCCCCCGGACTAGCGGGAGGTTAACGGGCTACGAGCAGTACTTC.

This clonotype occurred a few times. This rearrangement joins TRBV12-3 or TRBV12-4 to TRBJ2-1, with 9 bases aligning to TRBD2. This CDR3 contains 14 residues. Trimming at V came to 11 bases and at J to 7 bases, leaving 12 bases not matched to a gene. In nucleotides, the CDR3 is TGTGCCGGAGGAGCGGGAGGTCAGGCGAATGAGCAGTTCTTC. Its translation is CAGGAGGQANEQFF.

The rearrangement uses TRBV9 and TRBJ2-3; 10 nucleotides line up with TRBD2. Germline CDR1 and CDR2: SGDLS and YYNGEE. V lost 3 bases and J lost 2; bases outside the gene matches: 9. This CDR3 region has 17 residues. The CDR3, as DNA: TGTGCCAGCAGCGCCGGCTCTAGCGGGAGACTCACAGATACGCAGTATTTT. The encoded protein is CASSAGSSGRLTDTQYF.

The CDR3 DNA sequence: TGTGCCAGCAACATAGGGGCTATCAATCAGCCCCAGCATTTT. This sequence encodes CASNIGAINQPQHF. The chain combines TRBV7-8 with TRBJ1-5, with D maybe TRBD1 (5 bases). The germline CDR1 and CDR2 sequences are SGHVS and FQNEAQ. The germline V and J ends were trimmed by 7 bases and 3 bases, with 13 bases remaining between them. This CDR3 has 14 residues.

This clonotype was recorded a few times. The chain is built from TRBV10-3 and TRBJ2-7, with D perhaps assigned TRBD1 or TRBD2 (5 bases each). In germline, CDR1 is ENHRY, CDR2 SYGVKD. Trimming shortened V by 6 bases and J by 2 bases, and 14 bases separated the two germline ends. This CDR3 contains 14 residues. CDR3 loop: CAISPRTLAYEQYF. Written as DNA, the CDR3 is TGTGCCATCAGCCCTAGGACACTAGCCTACGAGCAGTACTTC.

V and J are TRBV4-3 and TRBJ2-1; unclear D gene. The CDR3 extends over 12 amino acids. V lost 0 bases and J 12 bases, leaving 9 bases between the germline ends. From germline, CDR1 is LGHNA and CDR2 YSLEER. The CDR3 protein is CASSQDSLVQFF. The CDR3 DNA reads TGCGCCAGCAGCCAAGATAGTCTAGTGCAGTTCTTC.

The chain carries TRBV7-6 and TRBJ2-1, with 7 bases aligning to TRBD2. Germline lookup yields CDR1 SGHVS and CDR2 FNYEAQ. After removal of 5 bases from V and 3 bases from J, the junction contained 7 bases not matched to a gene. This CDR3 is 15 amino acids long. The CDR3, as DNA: TGTGCCAGCAGCCTCGGGGGGAACGACTACAATGAGCAGTTCTTC. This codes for CASSLGGNDYNEQFF.

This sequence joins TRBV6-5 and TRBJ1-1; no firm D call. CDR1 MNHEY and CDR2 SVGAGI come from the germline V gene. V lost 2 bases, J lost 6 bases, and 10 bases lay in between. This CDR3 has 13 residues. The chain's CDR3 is CASSYGGVPEAFF. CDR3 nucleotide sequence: TGTGCCAGCAGTTACGGTGGGGTCCCTGAAGCTTTCTTT.

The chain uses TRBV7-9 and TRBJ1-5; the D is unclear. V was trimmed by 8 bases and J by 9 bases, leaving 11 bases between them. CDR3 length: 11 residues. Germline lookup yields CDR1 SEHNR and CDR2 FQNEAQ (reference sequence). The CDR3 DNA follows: TGTGCCAGCGGCGTATCAGGGCCCCAGCATTTT. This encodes CASGVSGPQHF.

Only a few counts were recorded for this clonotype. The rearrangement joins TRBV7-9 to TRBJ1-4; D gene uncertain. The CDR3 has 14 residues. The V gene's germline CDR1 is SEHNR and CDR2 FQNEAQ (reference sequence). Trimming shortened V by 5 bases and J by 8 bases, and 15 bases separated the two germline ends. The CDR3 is CASSPTSLGEKLFF. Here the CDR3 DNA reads TGTGCCAGCAGCCCGACGAGTCTCGGGGAAAAACTGTTTTTT.

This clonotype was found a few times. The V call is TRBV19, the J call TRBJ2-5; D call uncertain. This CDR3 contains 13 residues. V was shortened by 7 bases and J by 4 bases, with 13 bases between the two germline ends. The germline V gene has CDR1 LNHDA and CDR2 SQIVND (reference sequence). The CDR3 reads CASTPPGRETQYF. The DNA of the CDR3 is TGTGCCAGTACCCCGCCAGGAAGAGAGACCCAGTACTTC. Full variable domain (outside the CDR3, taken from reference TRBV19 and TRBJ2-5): DGGITQSPKYLFRKEGQNVTLSCEQNLNHDAMYWYRQDPGQGLRLIYYSQIVNDFQKGDIAEGYSVSREKKESFPLTVTSAQKNPTAFYLCASTPPGRETQYFGPGTRLLVL.

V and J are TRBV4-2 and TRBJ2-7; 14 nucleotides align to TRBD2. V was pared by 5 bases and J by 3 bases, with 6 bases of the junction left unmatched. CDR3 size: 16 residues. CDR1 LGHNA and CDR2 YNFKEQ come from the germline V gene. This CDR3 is CASSTPGLAGGYEQYF. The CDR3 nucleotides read TGTGCCAGCAGCACCCCCGGACTAGCGGGGGGCTACGAGCAGTACTTC.

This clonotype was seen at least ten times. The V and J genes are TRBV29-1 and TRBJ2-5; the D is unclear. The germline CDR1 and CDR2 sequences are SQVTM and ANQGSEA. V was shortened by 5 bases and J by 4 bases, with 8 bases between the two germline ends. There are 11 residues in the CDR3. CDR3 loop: CSVQGSETQYF. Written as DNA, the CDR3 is TGCAGCGTTCAAGGGTCAGAGACCCAGTACTTC.

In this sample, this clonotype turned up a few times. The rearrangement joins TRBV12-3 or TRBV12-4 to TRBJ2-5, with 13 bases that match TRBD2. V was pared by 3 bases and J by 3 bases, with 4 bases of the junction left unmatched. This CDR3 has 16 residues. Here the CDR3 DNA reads TGTGCCAGCAGTTTGGGACTAGCGGGGATTGAAGAGACCCAGTACTTC. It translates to CASSLGLAGIEETQYF.

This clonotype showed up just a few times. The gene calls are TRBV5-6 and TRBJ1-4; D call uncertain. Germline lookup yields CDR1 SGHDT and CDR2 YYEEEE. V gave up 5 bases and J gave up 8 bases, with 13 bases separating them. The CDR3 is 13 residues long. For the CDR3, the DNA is TGTGCCAGCAGTGGTTTCTCTCGGGAAAAACTGTTTTTT. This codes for CASSGFSREKLFF.

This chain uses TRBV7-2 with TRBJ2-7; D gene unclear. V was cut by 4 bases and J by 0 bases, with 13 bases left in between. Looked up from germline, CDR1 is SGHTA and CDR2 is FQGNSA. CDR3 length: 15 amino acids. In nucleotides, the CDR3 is TGTGCCAGCAGCTCCCGAGTGAGTAACTCCTACGAGCAGTACTTC. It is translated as CASSSRVSNSYEQYF.

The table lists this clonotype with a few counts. CDR3: CASSEGDPRGEQFF. DNA for the CDR3: TGTGCCAGCAGTGAAGGAGACCCTAGGGGGGAGCAGTTCTTC. This chain uses TRBV6-1 with TRBJ2-1, with a weak D call TRBD1 (6 bases). Germline CDR1 is MNHNS and CDR2 is SASEGT. V dropped 1 base and J dropped 10 bases, with 14 bases sitting between them. CDR3 length: 14 amino acids.

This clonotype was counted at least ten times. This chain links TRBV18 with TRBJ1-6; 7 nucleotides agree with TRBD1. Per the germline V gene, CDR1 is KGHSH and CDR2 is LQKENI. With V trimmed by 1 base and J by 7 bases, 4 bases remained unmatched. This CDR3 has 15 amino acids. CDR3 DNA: TGTGCCAGCTCACCACAAGGGACAGCAAATTCACCCCTCCACTTT. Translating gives CASSPQGTANSPLHF.

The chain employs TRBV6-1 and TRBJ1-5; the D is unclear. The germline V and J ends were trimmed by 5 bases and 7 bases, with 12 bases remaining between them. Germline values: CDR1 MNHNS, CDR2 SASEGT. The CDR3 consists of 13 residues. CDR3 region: CASSRDPSQPQHF. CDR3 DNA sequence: TGTGCCAGCAGTAGGGATCCCAGCCAGCCCCAGCATTTT.

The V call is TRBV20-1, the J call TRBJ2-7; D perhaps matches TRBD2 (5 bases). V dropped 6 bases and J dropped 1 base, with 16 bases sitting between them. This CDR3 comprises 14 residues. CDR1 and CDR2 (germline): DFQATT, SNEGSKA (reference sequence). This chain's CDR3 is CSARLVTGSYEQYF. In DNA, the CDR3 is TGCAGTGCGCGATTGGTGACGGGGTCCTACGAGCAGTACTTC.

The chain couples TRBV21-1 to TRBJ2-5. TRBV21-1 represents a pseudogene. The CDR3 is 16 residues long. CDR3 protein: CASSKPFWCRADTQYF. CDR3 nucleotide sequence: TGTGCCAGCAGCAAACCCTTTTGGTGTAGAGCTGACACCCAGTACTTC.